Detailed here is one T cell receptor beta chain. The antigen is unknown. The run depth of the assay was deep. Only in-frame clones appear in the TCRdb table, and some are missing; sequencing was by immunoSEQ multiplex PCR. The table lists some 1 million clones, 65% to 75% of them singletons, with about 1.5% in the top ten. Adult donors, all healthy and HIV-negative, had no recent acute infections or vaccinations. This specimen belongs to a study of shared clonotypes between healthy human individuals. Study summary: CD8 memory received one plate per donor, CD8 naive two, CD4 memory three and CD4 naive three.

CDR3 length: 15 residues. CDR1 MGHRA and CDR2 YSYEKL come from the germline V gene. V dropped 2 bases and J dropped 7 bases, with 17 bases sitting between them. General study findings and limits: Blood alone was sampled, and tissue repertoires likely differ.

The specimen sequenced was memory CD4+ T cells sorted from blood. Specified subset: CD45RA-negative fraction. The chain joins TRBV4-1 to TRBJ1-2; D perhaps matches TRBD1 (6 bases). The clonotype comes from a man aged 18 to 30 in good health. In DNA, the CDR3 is TGCGCCAGCAGCCAACTTTGGACAGAAGGAACTGGCTACACCTTC. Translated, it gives CASSQLWTEGTGYTF.